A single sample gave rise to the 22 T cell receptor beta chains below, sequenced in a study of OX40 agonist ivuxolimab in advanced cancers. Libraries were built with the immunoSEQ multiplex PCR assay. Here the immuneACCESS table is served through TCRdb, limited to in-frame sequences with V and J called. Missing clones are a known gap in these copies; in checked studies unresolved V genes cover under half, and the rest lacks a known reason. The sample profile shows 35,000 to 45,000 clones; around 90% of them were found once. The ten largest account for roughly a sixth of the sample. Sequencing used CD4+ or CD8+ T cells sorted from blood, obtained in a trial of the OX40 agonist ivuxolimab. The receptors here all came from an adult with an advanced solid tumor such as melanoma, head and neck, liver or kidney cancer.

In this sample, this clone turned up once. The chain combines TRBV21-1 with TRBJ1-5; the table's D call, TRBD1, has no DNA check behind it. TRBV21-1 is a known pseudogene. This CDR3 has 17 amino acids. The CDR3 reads CASSKGRTDHSNQPQHF. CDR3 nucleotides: TGTGCCAGCAGCAAAGGTAGGACAGATCATAGCAATCAGCCCCAGCATTTT.

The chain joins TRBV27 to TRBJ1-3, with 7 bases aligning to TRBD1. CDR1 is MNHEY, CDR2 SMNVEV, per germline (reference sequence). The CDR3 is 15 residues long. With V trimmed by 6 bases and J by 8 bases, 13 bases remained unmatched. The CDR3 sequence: CASSLNRGVKDTIYF. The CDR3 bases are TGTGCCAGCAGCCTGAACAGGGGAGTTAAGGACACCATATATTTT.

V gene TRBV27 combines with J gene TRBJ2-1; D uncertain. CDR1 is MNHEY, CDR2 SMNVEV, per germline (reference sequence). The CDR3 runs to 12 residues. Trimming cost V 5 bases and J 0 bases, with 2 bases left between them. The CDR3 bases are TGTGCCAGCAGTCGCTCCTACAATGAGCAGTTCTTC. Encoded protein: CASSRSYNEQFF.

The chain's CDR3 is CASSLVGGAPTLYGYTF. The CDR3 DNA sequence: TGTGCCAGCAGCTTAGTCGGTGGGGCTCCGACACTCTATGGCTACACCTTC. This chain connects TRBV7-6 to TRBJ1-2; a possible D gene is TRBD1 (5 bases). CDR3 length equals 17 residues. Germline-derived CDR1 and CDR2 are SGHVS and FNYEAQ. The V end lost 1 base, the J end lost 4 bases, and 19 bases lay between the germline ends.

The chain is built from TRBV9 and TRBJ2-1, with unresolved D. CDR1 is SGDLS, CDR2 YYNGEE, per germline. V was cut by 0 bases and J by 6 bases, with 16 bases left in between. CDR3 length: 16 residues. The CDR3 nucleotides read TGTGCCAGCAGCGTAGCAGGATTAGTCGCGTCCAATGAGCAGTTCTTC. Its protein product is CASSVAGLVASNEQFF.

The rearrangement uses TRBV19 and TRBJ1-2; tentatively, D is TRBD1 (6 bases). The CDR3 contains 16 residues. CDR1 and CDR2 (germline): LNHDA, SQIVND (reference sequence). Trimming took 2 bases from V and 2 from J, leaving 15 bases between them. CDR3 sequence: CASSILPTGPNYGYTF. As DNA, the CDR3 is TGTGCCAGTAGTATACTCCCGACAGGTCCCAACTATGGCTACACCTTC.

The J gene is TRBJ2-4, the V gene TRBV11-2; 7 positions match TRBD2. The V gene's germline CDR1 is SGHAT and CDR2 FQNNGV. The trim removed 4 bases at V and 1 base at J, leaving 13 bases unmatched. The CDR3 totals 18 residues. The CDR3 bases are TGTGCCAGCAGCTCCACTACCTTTGGGGGAGGGGCCAAAAACATTCAGTACTTC. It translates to CASSSTTFGGGAKNIQYF. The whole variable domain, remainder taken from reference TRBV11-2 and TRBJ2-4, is EAGVAQSPRYKIIEKRQSVAFWCNPISGHATLYWYQQILGQGPKLLIQFQNNGVVDDSQLPKDRFSAERLKGVDSTLKIQPAKLEDSAVYLCASSSTTFGGGAKNIQYFGAGTRLSVL.

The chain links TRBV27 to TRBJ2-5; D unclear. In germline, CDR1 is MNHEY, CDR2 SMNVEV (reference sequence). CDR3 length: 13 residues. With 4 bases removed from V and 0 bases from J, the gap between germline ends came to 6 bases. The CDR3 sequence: CASSSPYQETQYF. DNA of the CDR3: TGTGCCAGCAGTTCCCCGTACCAAGAGACCCAGTACTTC.

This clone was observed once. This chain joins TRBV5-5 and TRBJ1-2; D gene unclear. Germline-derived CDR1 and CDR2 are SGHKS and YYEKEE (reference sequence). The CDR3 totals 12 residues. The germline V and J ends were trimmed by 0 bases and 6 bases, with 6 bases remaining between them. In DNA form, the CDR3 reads TGTGCCAGCAGCTTGGGGGAAGATGGCTACACCTTC. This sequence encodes CASSLGEDGYTF.

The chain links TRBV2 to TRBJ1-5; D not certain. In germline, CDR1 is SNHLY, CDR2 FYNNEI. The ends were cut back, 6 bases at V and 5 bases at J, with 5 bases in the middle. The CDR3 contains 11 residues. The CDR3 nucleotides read TGTGCCAGCAGGGGAGATCAGCCCCAGCATTTT. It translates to CASRGDQPQHF.

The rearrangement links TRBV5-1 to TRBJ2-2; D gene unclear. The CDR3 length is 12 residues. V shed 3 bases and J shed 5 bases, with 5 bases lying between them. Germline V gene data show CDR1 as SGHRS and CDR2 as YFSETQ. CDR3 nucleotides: TGCGCCAGCAGCTCTGGGACCGGGGAGCTGTTTTTT. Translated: CASSSGTGELFF.

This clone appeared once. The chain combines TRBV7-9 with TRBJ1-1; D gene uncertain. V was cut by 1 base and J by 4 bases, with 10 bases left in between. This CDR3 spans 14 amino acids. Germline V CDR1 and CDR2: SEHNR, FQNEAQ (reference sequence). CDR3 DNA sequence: TGTGCCAGCAGCTTAGGGGGATGGGGCACTGAAGCTTTCTTT. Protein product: CASSLGGWGTEAFF.

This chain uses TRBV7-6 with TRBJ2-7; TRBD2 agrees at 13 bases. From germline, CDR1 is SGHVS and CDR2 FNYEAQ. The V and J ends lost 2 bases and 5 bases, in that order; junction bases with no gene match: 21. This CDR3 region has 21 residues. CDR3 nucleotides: TGTGCCAGCAGCTTATTAGTCCACGGACTAGCGGGGGACGCGATGCCCCACGAGCAGTACTTC. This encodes CASSLLVHGLAGDAMPHEQYF.

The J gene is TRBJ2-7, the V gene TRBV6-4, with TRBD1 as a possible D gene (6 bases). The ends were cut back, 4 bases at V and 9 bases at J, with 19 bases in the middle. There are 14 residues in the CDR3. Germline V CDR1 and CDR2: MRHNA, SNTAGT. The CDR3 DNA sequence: TGTGCCAGCAGTGCAAAGGACAGCCACACTCGGCAGTACGTC. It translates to CASSAKDSHTRQYV.

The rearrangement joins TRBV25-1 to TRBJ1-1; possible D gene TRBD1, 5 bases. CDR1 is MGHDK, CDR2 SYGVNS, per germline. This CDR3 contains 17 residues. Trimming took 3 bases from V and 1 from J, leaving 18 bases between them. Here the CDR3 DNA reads TGTGCCAGCAGTGACTTTCAGGGCCCCGACAAGAACACTGAAGCTTTCTTT. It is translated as CASSDFQGPDKNTEAFF.

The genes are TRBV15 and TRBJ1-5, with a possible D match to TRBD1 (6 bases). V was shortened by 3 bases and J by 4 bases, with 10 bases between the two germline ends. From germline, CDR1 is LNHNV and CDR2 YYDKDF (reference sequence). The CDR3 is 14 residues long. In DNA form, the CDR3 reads TGTGCCACCAGCAGCAGACAGGTAAATCAGCCCCAGCATTTT. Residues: CATSSRQVNQPQHF.

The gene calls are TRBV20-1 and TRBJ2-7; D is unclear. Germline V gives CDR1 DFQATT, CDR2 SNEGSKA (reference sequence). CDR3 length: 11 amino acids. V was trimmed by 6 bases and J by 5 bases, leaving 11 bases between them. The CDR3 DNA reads TGCAGTGCGCTAACTTGGGACGAGCAGTACTTC. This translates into CSALTWDEQYF.

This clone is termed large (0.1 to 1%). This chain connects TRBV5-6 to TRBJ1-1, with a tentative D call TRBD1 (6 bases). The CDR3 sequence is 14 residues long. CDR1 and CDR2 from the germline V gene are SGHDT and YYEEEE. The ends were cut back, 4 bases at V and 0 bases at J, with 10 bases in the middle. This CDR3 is CASSPGAMNTEAFF. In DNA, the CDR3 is TGTGCCAGCAGCCCGGGGGCCATGAACACTGAAGCTTTCTTT.

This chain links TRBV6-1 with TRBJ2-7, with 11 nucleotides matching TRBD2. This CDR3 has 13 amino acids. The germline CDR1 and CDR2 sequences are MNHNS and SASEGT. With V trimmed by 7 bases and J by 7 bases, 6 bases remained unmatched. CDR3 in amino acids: CASNSGGVGEQYF. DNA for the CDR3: TGTGCCAGCAATAGCGGGGGGGTAGGGGAGCAGTACTTC.

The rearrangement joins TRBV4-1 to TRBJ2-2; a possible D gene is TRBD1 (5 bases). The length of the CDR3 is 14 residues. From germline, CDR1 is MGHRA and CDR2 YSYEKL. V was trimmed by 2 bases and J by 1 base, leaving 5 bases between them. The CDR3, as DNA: TGCGCCAGCAGCCAAACAGGGAACACCGGGGAGCTGTTTTTT. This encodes CASSQTGNTGELFF.

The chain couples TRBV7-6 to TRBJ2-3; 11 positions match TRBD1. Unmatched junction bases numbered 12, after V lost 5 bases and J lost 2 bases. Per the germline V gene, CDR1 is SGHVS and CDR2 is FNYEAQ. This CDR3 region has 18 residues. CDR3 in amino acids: CASSPAGTGGDYTDTQYF. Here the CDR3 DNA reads TGTGCCAGCAGCCCCGCCGGGACAGGGGGAGATTACACAGATACGCAGTATTTT.

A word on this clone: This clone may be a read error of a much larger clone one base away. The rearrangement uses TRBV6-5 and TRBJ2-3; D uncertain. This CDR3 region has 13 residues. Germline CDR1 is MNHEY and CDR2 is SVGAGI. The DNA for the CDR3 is TGTGCCAACAGTTACGGTGACGCAGATACGCAGTATTTT. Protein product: CANSYGDADTQYF.